This T cell receptor (beta chain) was sequenced for a study of T cells expressing NK-cell markers (dated by TCRdb to the early 2020s). At the level of the whole study: Eight or nine donors provided sorted CD3+CD56+NKG2C+, CD3+CD56+NKG2C- and CD3+CD56-NKG2C+ T-cell subsets, whose TCR beta-chain repertoires were profiled. Sequencing of the libraries produced 2 x 150 bp reads on Illumina HiSeq 2000/2500, MiSeq or NextSeq. The study sequenced eight donors, all healthy volunteers chosen at random: three men and five women. Of the eight sequenced donors, seven were found to be HCMV-seropositive and one was found to be HCMV-seronegative. The research as a whole found: Those dominant clonotypes were again the most abundant among CD3+CD56-NKG2C+ cells in a handful of donors, at about 25-60.1%. In six donors, the dominant CD3+CD56+NKG2C+ clonotypes were found to rank among the top 10 CD8+ clonotypes and to make up about 1.0-8% of CD8+ T cells. Whether the expanded NKG2C-expressing T cell clones were specific for HCMV antigens remained unclear.

Details on this clonotype: Its antigen is not yet known.

HCMV-specific IgG was detected in serum with a commercial ELISA kit to determine HCMV serostatus. Ficoll density gradient centrifugation was used to isolate peripheral blood mononuclear cells from blood. Taken from cysteine to phenylalanine, the CDR3 has 18 residues. There is no recorded DNA. CDR1 and CDR2 were assigned from the germline V gene (reference sequence) as SEHNR and FQNEAQ. Sequencer: Illumina HiSeq 2000. TCR beta cDNA libraries were prepared using 5'RACE template switching, which introduced a universal primer site and unique molecular identifiers. cDNA synthesis was primed from the TCR beta constant segment, followed by two successive PCR amplification steps. The paper's data handling went like this. MIGEC was used to demultiplex reads and group the reads by UMI, and MiTCR was used to assemble and quantify clonotypes. Only TCR cDNA sequences supported by at least two reads were kept to exclude erroneous sequences. The tcR package was used for downstream repertoire analysis, with clonotypes matched between fractions based on CDR3 nucleotide sequence plus V segment. VDJmatch was used to annotate antigen specificity against VDJdb, with one amino acid substitution allowed in CDR3. Reads reprocessed by TCRdb are summarized as one entry per CDR3 protein sequence, and DNA is absent. Here the V and J calls rest on TCRdb's processing, not on the authors' analysis. This specimen's table enumerates approximately 420,000 distinct CDR3 sequences. Clones ranked in the top ten supply around 10% of the sample.

This sequence originates from a woman in her forties or fifties in good health. Donor details come from another sample of the same person, matched by shared clones. The sequence is built from TRBV7-9 and TRBJ2-6; TCRdb returns TRBD1, unconfirmable since there is no DNA. Sequenced sample: blood T cells: a sorted CD56 or NKG2C T cell subset, CD4+ or CD8+ T cells, or bulk PBMC T cells (not recorded which). CDR3 protein: CASGLAGTGSSGANVLTF.